This entry concerns a single TCR beta chain. The data stem from a study of blood T cells in healthy people across ages. A J-beta primer mix and a sample-barcoded 5' primer were used in a second PCR of about 7 to 11 cycles. TCRdb itself ran the 5' RACE reads through MiXCR, one entry per CDR3 protein. The table has over 600,000 distinct CDR3 sequences, about 46% seen once; the top ten hold about a sixth. Germline V gene sequence: CDR1 MNHEY, CDR2 SVGEGT. V lost 7 bases to trimming and J lost 2 bases; unmatched junction nucleotides: 3. CDR3 length: 13 amino acids. The receptor comes from a man aged 80 or over in good health. The rearrangement joins TRBV6-2 or TRBV6-3 to TRBJ2-7, with 9 bases fitting TRBD2. Specimen: blood. CDR3 nucleotides: TGTGCCAGCACCCTAGCGGGAACCTACGAGCAGTACTTC. This sequence encodes CASTLAGTYEQYF.